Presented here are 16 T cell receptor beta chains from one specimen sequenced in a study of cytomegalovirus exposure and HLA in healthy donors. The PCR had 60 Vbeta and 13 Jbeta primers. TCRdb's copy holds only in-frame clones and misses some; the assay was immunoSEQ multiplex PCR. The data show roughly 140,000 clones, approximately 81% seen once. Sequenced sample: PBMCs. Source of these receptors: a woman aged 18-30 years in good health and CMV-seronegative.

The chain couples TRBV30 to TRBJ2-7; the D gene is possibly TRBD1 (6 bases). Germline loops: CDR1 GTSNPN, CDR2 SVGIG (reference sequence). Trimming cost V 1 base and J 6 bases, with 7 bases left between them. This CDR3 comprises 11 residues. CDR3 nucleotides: TGTGCCTGGAGTGCAGGGGCCGAGCAGTACTTC. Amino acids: CAWSAGAEQYF. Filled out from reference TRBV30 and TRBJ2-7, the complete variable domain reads SQTIHQWPATLVQPVGSPLSLECTVEGTSNPNLYWYRQAAGRGLQLLFYSVGIGQISSEVPQNLSASRPQDRQFILSSKKLLLSDSGFYLCAWSAGAEQYFGPGTRLTVT.

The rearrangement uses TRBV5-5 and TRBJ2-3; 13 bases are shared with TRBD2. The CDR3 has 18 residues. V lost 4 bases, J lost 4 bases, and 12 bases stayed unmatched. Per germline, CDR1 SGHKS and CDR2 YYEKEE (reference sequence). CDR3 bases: TGTGCCAGCAGCCCACAGGGTGCACTAGCGGGAGGGTCAGATACGCAGTATTTT. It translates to CASSPQGALAGGSDTQYF.

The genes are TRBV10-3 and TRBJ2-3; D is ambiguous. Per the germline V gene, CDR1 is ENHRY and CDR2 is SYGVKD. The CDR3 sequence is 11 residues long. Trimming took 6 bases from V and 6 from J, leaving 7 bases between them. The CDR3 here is CAISESDTQYF. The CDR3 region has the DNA TGTGCCATCAGCGAGAGCGATACGCAGTATTTT.

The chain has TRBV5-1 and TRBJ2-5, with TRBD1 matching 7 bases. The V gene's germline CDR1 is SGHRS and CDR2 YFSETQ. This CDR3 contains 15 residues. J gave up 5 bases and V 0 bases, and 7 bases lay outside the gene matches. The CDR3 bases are TGCGCCAGCAGCTTGGAAGGGGGCGCGTGGGAGACCCAGTACTTC. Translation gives CASSLEGGAWETQYF. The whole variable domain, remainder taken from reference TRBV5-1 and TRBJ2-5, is KAGVTQTPRYLIKTRGQQVTLSCSPISGHRSVSWYQQTPGQGLQFLFEYFSETQRNKGNFPGRFSGRQFSNSRSEMNVSTLELGDSALYLCASSLEGGAWETQYFGPGTRLLVL.

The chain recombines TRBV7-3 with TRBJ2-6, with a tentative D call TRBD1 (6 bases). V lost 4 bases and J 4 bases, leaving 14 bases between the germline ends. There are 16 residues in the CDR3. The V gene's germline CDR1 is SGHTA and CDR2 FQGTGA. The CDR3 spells CASSSPGVLGANVLTF. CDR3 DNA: TGTGCCAGCAGCTCTCCAGGGGTCCTGGGGGCCAACGTCCTGACTTTC.

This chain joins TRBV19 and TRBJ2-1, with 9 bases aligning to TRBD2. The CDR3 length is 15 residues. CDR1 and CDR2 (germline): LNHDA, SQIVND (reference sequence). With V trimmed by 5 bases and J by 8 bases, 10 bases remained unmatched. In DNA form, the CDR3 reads TGTGCCAGTAGTTTGAGACTAGCGGACCTCGATGAGCAGTTCTTC. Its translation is CASSLRLADLDEQFF.

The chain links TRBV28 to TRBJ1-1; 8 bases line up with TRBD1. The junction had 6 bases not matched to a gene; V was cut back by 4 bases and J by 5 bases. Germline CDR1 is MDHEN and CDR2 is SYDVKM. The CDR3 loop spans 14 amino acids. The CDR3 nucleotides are TGTGCCAGCAGTTCGACAGGGGAACGGACTGAAGCTTTCTTT. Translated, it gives CASSSTGERTEAFF. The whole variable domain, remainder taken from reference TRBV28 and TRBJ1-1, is DVKVTQSSRYLVKRTGEKVFLECVQDMDHENMFWYRQDPGLGLRLIYFSYDVKMKEKGDIPEGYSVSREKKERFSLILESASTNQTSMYLCASSSTGERTEAFFGQGTRLTVV.

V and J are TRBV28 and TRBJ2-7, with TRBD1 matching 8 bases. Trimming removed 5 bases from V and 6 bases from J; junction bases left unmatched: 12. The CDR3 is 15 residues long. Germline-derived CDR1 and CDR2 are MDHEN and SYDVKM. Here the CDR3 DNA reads TGTGCCAGCAGTCAACCGACCGGGACAGGAGCCGAGCAGTACTTC. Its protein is CASSQPTGTGAEQYF.

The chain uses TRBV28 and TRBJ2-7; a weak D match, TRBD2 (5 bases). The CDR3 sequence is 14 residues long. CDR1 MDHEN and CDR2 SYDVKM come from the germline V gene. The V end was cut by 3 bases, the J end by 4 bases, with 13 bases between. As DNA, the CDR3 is TGTGCCAGCAGTTTTGGACCGGGGAGTTACGAGCAGTACTTC. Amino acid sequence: CASSFGPGSYEQYF.

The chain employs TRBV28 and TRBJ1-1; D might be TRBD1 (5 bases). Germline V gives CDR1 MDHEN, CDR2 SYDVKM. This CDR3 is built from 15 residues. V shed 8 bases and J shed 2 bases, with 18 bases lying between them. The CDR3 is CASLMGGWGNTEAFF. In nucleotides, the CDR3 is TGTGCCAGCCTAATGGGGGGATGGGGTAACACTGAAGCTTTCTTT.

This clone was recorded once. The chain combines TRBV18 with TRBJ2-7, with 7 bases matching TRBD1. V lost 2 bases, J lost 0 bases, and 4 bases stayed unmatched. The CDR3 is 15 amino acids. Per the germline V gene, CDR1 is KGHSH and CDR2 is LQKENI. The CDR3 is CASSPSGQASYEQYF. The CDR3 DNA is TGTGCCAGCTCACCATCAGGACAGGCCTCCTACGAGCAGTACTTC.

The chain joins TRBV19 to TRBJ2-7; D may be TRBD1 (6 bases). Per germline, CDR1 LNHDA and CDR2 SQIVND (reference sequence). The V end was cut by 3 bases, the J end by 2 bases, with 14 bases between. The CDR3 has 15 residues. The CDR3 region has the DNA TGTGCCAGTAGTATTTCCGGTCCAGGGGCCTACGAGCAGTACTTC. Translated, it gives CASSISGPGAYEQYF.

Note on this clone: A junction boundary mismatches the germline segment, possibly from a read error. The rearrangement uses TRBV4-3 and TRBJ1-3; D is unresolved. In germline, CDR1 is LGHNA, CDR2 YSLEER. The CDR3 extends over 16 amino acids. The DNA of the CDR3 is TGCGCCAGCAGCCAAGACCCTTCCTGGGCTGGAAGCACCATATATTTT. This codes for CASSQDPSWAGSTIYF.

The CDR3 DNA is TGTGCCAGCAGTAGAGACAGGGCCCAAGAGCAGTTCTTC. This translates into CASSRDRAQEQFF. The rearrangement uses TRBV2 and TRBJ2-1, with 7 positions matching TRBD1. J gave up 10 bases and V 5 bases, and 8 bases lay outside the gene matches. The CDR3 has 13 amino acids. CDR1 SNHLY and CDR2 FYNNEI come from the germline V gene.

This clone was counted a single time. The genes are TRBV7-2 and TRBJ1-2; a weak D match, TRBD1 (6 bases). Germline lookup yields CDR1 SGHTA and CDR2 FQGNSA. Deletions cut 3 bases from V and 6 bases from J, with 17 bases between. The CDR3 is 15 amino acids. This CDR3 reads CASSLGAAILDGYTF. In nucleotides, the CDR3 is TGTGCCAGCAGCTTGGGGGCAGCTATTTTGGATGGCTACACCTTC.

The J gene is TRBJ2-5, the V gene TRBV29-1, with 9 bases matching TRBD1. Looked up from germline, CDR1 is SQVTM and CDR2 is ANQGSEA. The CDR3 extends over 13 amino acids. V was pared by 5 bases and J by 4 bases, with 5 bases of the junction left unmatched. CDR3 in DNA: TGCAGCGTTCAACAGGGGGCGGGAGAGACCCAGTACTTC. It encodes CSVQQGAGETQYF.